Listed below are T cell receptor beta chains from one sample, sequenced in a study of tumor and adjacent non-tumor tissue in lung cancer. TCRdb fed the multiplex PCR reads into MiXCR, producing one record per CDR3 protein. This sample has about 200,000 distinct CDR3 sequences; 60% to 75% occur once, and the top ten carry around 27%. Source material: lung tumor tissue. Every receptor here comes from a man aged 60-69 years with non-small cell lung cancer. The CDR3 runs from the conserved cysteine through the conserved F or W. Fields, in order: V gene, D gene, J gene, clone size, CDR3 protein, CDR3 DNA. D genes are given only for firm matches. Where a row states a size, it is once, few, many or the class of an expanded clone; other rows omit it.

TRBV5-4	.	TRBJ2-3	few	CASGLSSTDTQYF	TGTGCCTCGGGGCTATCTAGCACAGATACGCAGTATTTT
TRBV20-1	.	TRBJ1-1	.	CSARGGRASYEAFF	TGCAGTGCTAGGGGGGGCAGGGCGTCGTATGAAGCTTTCTTT
TRBV11-2	.	TRBJ2-7	few	CASSSRRQTSYEQYF	TGTGCCAGCAGCTCTCGGCGCCAGACCTCCTACGAGCAGTACTTC
TRBV11-1	TRBD2	TRBJ2-1	.	CASSLPRLSGGNNEQFF	TGTGCAAGCAGCTTACCTCGGCTATCGGGAGGCAACAATGAGCAGTTCTTC
TRBV20-1	TRBD1	TRBJ2-3	.	CSANSGGVTDTQYF	TGCAGTGCTAACTCAGGGGGAGTCACAGACACGCAGTATTTT
TRBV4-3	.	TRBJ1-2	.	CASSQDGSYGYTF	TGCGCCAGCAGCCAAGACGGGAGCTATGGCTACACCTTC
TRBV20-1	TRBD2	TRBJ2-7	.	CIMTTLAGVYDQYF	TGCATTATGACTACCCTAGCGGGGGTATACGATCAGTACTTC
TRBV28	.	TRBJ1-5	.	CASSILEGGSQPQHF	TGTGCCAGCAGCATCTTGGAGGGAGGGAGTCAGCCCCAGCATTTT
TRBV29-1	.	TRBJ1-2	.	CSVDKGNHCYTF	TGCAGCGTTGATAAGGGGAACCATTGCTACACCTTC
TRBV10-3	TRBD1	TRBJ2-5	.	CAISDPIPTGDQETQYF	TGTGCCATCAGTGACCCTATACCGACAGGGGACCAAGAGACCCAGTACTTC
TRBV20-1	.	TRBJ2-7	.	CSATRSSYEQYF	TGCAGCGCAACCAGGTCTAGCTACGAGCAGTACTTC
TRBV5-6	.	TRBJ1-5	few	CASRPSPDSLF	TGTGCCAGCAGACCGTCACCCGATTCTCTTTTT
TRBV29-1	TRBD1	TRBJ1-1	.	CNASGQLNTEAFF	TGCAACGCTTCGGGACAGCTGAACACTGAAGCTTTCTTT
TRBV12-3/TRBV12-4	TRBD1	TRBJ2-1	.	CASSPRQGEANEQFF	TGTGCCAGCAGCCCTCGACAGGGAGAAGCGAATGAGCAGTTCTTC
TRBV20-1	.	TRBJ2-1	.	CSVDGAGNEQFF	TGCAGTGTAGACGGGGCGGGCAATGAGCAGTTCTTC
TRBV20-1	TRBD1	TRBJ2-1	.	CSARDPGTGNYNEQFF	TGCAGTGCTAGAGATCCCGGGACAGGGAACTACAATGAGCAGTTCTTC
TRBV4-3	.	TRBJ1-2	.	CASSHGQTGDYGYTF	TGCGCCAGCAGCCACGGACAGACGGGGGACTATGGCTACACCTTC
TRBV11-3	.	TRBJ2-7	once	CTSSLPPGEQYF	TGTACCAGCAGCTTACCCCCTGGGGAGCAGTACTTC
TRBV6-5	.	TRBJ2-5	.	CASSDTRSVRAQYF	TGTGCCAGCAGTGATACCAGGTCCGTGCGGGCCCAATACTTC
TRBV12-3/TRBV12-4	TRBD2	TRBJ2-1	few	CASTYQAGGNEQFF	TGTGCCAGCACCTACCAAGCGGGAGGCAATGAGCAGTTCTTC
TRBV12-3/TRBV12-4	.	TRBJ2-4	.	CISSPAGNIQCF	TGTATCAGCAGTCCGGCAGGAAACATTCAGTGCTTC
TRBV28	.	TRBJ1-6	.	CASSLPAGSSYNSPLHF	TGTGCCAGCAGCCTCCCGGCCGGGAGCTCCTATAATTCACCCCTCCACTTT
TRBV7-2	TRBD2	TRBJ2-7	.	CASSLQREVKGEQYF	TGTGCCAGCAGCCTCCAGCGGGAGGTCAAAGGCGAGCAGTACTTC
TRBV11-3	TRBD2	TRBJ2-5	.	CASSLGVAGGLVQETQYF	TGTGCCAGCAGCTTAGGAGTGGCGGGGGGGCTAGTACAAGAGACCCAGTACTTC
TRBV11-2	.	TRBJ2-7	.	CASSLTDDYEQYF	TGTGCCAGCAGCTTAACAGATGACTACGAGCAGTACTTC
TRBV12-3/TRBV12-4	.	TRBJ2-6	.	CANSFSGANVLTF	TGTGCCAACAGTTTCAGTGGGGCCAACGTCCTGACTTTC
TRBV4-2	.	TRBJ1-5	few	CASSHDVRSNQPQQF	TGTGCCAGCAGCCACGATGTCCGTAGCAATCAGCCCCAGCAATTT
TRBV5-5	.	TRBJ2-7	many	CASSLLRGEGVVYEQYF	TGTGCCAGCAGCTTGCTCAGGGGTGAAGGGGTGGTCTACGAGCAGTACTTC
TRBV4-1	TRBD1	TRBJ1-6	.	CASSQVLDRGNSPLHF	TGCGCCAGCAGCCAAGTCTTGGACAGGGGAAATTCACCCCTCCACTTT
TRBV11-2	.	TRBJ2-1	.	CANSLEGFGVKEQFF	TGTGCCAACAGCCTCGAAGGTTTTGGTGTGAAGGAGCAGTTCTTC
TRBV4-3	TRBD2	TRBJ2-3	.	CASSQDPGAGSMQYF	TGCGCCAGCAGCCAGGATCCGGGAGCGGGATCCATGCAGTATTTT
TRBV29-1	.	TRBJ2-3	once	CSVAPGIPDTQYF	TGCAGCGTTGCACCAGGGATCCCAGATACGCAGTATTTT
TRBV29-1	TRBD1	TRBJ1-1	.	CSVAGGATNTEAFF	TGCAGCGTTGCAGGGGGAGCCACGAACACTGAAGCTTTCTTT
TRBV10-3	.	TRBJ2-3	.	CAISFLDTQYF	TGTGCCATCAGCTTTCTGGATACGCAGTATTTT
TRBV12-3/TRBV12-4	.	TRBJ2-3	.	CASSLEGTNTQYF	TGTGCCAGCAGTTTAGAGGGGACAAATACGCAGTATTTT
TRBV6-6	.	TRBJ2-5	.	CASSYPGGGRGTQYF	TGTGCCAGCAGTTACCCTGGGGGAGGTCGAGGGACCCAGTACTTC
TRBV6-1	.	TRBJ2-2	.	CASSPSPYRRSTGELFF	TGTGCCAGCAGTCCTTCTCCCTATCGGAGATCCACCGGGGAGCTGTTTTTT
TRBV4-3	TRBD1	TRBJ2-2	few	CASSLDRAAGELFF	TGCGCCAGCAGCCTCGACAGGGCGGCCGGGGAGCTGTTTTTT
TRBV19	.	TRBJ2-6	.	CASTGRSGANVLIF	TGTGCCAGCACAGGACGCTCTGGGGCCAACGTCCTGATTTTC
TRBV4-2	.	TRBJ1-1	.	CASRLDRLEAEAFF	TGTGCCAGCAGATTAGACAGGTTGGAGGCTGAAGCTTTCTTC
TRBV4-3	.	TRBJ2-6	.	CVSSQEAVSGANVLTF	TGCGTTAGCAGCCAAGAGGCGGTGTCTGGGGCCAACGTCTTGACTTTC
TRBV12-3/TRBV12-4	.	TRBJ1-2	few	CASRSTAANYGYTF	TGTGCCAGCAGATCGACAGCAGCTAACTATGGCTACACCTTC
TRBV4-1	TRBD1	TRBJ2-5	.	CASSQGRGQRVLETQYF	TGCGCCAGCAGCCAAGGCCGGGGACAGAGGGTTTTAGAGACCCAGTACTTC
TRBV6-1	.	TRBJ2-5	.	CASINPVTGIRETQYF	TGTGCCAGCATCAACCCCGTGACAGGTATCCGAGAGACCCAGTACTTC
TRBV6-5	.	TRBJ1-1	few	CASRTRSSTEAFF	TGTGCCAGCAGAACGAGATCGAGCACTGAAGCTTTCTTT
TRBV11-3	.	TRBJ2-1	.	CASSTSGTPKGDEQFF	TGTGCCAGCAGCACCAGCGGGACTCCAAAGGGGGATGAGCAGTTCTTC
TRBV6-5	.	TRBJ1-2	many	CASSYPGFYGYTF	TGTGCCAGCAGTTATCCGGGTTTTTATGGCTACACCTTC